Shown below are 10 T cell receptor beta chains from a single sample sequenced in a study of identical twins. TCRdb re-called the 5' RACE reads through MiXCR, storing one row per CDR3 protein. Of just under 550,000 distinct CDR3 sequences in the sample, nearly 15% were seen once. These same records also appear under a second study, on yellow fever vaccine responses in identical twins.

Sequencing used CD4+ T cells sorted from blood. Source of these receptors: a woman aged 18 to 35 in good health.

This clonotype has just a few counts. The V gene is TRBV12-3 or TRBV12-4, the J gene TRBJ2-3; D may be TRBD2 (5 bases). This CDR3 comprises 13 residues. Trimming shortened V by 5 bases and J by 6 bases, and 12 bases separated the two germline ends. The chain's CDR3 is CASSPSQRDTQYF. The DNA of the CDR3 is TGTGCCAGCAGTCCTTCGCAGCGGGATACGCAGTATTTT.

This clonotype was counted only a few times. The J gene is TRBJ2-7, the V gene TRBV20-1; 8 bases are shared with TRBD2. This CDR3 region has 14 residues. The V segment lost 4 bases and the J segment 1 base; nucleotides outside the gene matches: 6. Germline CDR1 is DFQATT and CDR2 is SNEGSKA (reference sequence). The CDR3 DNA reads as TGCAGTGCTATGCCCCCGGGAGGGTCCTACGAGCAGTACTTC. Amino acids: CSAMPPGGSYEQYF.

In DNA form, the CDR3 reads TGCAGTGCCGGCACTAGCGGGAGGGCCAATGAGCAGTTCTTC. Translated, it gives CSAGTSGRANEQFF. The rearrangement uses TRBV20-1 and TRBJ2-1, with 13 bases identical to TRBD2. Germline V CDR1 and CDR2: DFQATT, SNEGSKA (reference sequence). The ends lost 6 bases at V and 6 bases at J; junction bases unmatched: 5. The CDR3 is made up of 14 amino acids.

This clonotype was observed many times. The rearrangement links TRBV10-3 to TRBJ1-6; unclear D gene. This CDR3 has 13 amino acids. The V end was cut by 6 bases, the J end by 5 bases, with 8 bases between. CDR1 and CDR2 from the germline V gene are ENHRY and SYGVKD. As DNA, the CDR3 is TGTGCCATCAGGACCCTTGATAATTCACCCCTCCACTTT. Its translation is CAIRTLDNSPLHF.

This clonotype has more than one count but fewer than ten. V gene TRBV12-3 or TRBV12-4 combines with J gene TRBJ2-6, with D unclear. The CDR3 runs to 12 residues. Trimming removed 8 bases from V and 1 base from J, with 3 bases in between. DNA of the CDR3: TGTGCCAGCGCATCTGGGGCCAACGTCCTGACTTTC. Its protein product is CASASGANVLTF.

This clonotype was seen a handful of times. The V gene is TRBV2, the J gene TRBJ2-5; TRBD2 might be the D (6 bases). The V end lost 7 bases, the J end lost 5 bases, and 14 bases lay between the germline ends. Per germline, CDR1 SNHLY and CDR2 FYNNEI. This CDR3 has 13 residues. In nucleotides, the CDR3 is TGTGCCAGCAATCGAGTGGGAGGCGAGACCCAGTACTTC. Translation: CASNRVGGETQYF.

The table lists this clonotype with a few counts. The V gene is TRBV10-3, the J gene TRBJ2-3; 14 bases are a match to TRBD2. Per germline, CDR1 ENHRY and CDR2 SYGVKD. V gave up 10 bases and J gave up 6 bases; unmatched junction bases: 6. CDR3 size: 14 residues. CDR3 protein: CATTTSGGVDTQYF. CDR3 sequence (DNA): TGTGCCACCACGACTAGCGGGGGGGTGGATACGCAGTATTTT.

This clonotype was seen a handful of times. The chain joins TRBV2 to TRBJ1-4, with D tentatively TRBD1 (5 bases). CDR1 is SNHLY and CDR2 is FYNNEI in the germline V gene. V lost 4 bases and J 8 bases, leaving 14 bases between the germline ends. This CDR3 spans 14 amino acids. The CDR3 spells CASSVVGAGEKLFF. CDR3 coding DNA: TGTGCCAGCAGTGTGGTCGGGGCGGGAGAAAAACTGTTTTTT.

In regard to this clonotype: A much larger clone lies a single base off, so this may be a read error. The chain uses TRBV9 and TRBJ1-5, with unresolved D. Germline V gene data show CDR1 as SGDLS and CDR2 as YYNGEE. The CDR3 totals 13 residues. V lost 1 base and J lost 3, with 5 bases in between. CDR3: CASSVSDNQPQHF. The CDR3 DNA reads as TGTGCCAGCAGCGTATCAGACAATCAGCCCCAGCATTTT.

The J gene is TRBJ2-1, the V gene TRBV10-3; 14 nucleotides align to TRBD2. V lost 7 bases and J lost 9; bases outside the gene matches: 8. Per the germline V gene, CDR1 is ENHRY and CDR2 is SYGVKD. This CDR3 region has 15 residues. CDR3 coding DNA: TGTGCCATCACCGACGGGACTAGCGGGGGAGGTGAGCAGTTCTTC. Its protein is CAITDGTSGGGEQFF.